The rows below give T cell receptor beta chains drawn from one sample of a study of blood T cell repertoires in COVID-19. Sequencing used immunoSEQ multiplex PCR; TCRdb keeps in-frame clones, though not all of them. The sample shows about 210,000 clones, roughly 79% of them seen only once. Material: PBMCs or T cells enriched from blood (not recorded which). The receptors shown here come from a woman aged 45-60 years with acute COVID-19. CDR3s include the opening cysteine and the closing phenylalanine or tryptophan. Fields, in order: CDR3 protein, CDR3 DNA, V gene, J gene, D gene, clone size. The D gene is left open where the match is weak. The size of a clone is reported for some rows only, either as once, few or many, or as a class for expanded clones.

CASTQGAQKGTGELFF	TGTGCCAGTACCCAAGGGGCGCAAAAGGGCACCGGGGAGCTGTTTTTT	TRBV19	TRBJ2-2	-	-
CASRSLTGRSSYEQYF	TGTGCCAGTAGAAGCCTGACGGGTCGGAGCTCCTACGAGCAGTACTTC	TRBV19	TRBJ2-7	-	-
CASSYGREGYEQYF	TGTGCCAGCAGTTACGGACGGGAGGGGTACGAGCAGTACTTC	TRBV6-6	TRBJ2-7	TRBD2	once
CASSLRRDRASEQYF	TGTGCCAGCAGTTTAAGGCGGGACAGGGCGTCCGAGCAGTACTTC	TRBV27	TRBJ2-7	TRBD1	-
CASSSPRQGNTEAFF	TGTGCCAGCAGCTCACCACGACAGGGGAACACTGAAGCTTTCTTT	TRBV7-2	TRBJ1-1	TRBD1	-
CASSPRDTQPNYGYTF	TGTGCCAGCTCACCCCGGGACACCCAGCCTAACTATGGCTACACCTTC	TRBV18	TRBJ1-2	-	-
CASSTRHNYEQYF	TGTGCCAGCAGCACCCGACACAACTACGAGCAGTACTTC	TRBV6-5	TRBJ2-7	-	-
CASSQATDREAGELFF	TGCGCCAGCAGCCAAGCAACAGACAGGGAAGCCGGGGAGCTGTTTTTT	TRBV4-3	TRBJ2-2	TRBD1	-
CASSLSQGVSYEQYF	TGTGCCAGCAGCTTAAGCCAGGGGGTGTCCTACGAGCAGTACTTC	TRBV11-3	TRBJ2-7	TRBD1	once
CASSSGGPYGYTF	TGTGCCAGCAGCTCCGGGGGACCTTATGGCTACACCTTC	TRBV28	TRBJ1-2	-	-
CASSLALAGRTDTQYF	TGTGCCAGCAGCTTGGCGCTAGCGGGCCGCACAGATACGCAGTATTTT	TRBV7-9	TRBJ2-3	TRBD2	-
CASITTLSSEQYF	TGTGCCAGCATAACCACCCTAAGTAGCGAGCAGTACTTC	TRBV6-5	TRBJ2-7	-	-
CASSLDSTSGGEQYF	TGTGCCAGCAGCTTAGATTCTACTAGCGGGGGCGAGCAGTACTTC	TRBV11-3	TRBJ2-7	TRBD2	-
CASSLGGTGGFNEQYF	TGCGCCAGCAGCTTGGGCGGGACAGGGGGCTTCAACGAGCAGTACTTC	TRBV5-1	TRBJ2-7	TRBD1	once
CASSYTGGLVSTEAFF	TGTGCCAGCAGTTACACAGGGGGCCTAGTTAGTACTGAAGCTTTCTTT	TRBV6-5	TRBJ1-1	TRBD1	-
CASRLRGTETQYF	TGTGCCAGCAGGTTGCGGGGAACAGAGACCCAGTACTTC	TRBV27	TRBJ2-5	-	-
CASSWDSDNSPLHF	TGTGCCAGCAGCTGGGACAGCGATAATTCACCCCTCCACTTT	TRBV5-6	TRBJ1-6	TRBD1	-
CASSLYGQIIGYTF	TGTGCCAGCAGCTTGTATGGACAGATAATTGGCTACACCTTC	TRBV5-6	TRBJ1-2	-	few
CASSPTSRDRVSGNTIYF	TGTGCCAGCAGCCCTACTTCACGGGACAGGGTCTCTGGAAACACCATATATTTT	TRBV7-2	TRBJ1-3	TRBD1	-
CASSSGVNYGYTF	TGTGCCAGCAGCTCAGGGGTTAACTATGGCTACACCTTC	TRBV7-3	TRBJ1-2	-	once
CASSNQVGSGANVLTF	TGTGCCAGCTCAAACCAGGTGGGCTCTGGGGCCAACGTCCTGACTTTC	TRBV18	TRBJ2-6	-	-
CASSTVGGTPYEQYF	TGTGCCAGCAGTACCGTGGGCGGGACCCCCTACGAGCAGTACTTC	TRBV6-5	TRBJ2-7	-	-
CATSRVRDRGPTGVNEQFF	TGTGCCACCAGCAGAGTGCGGGACAGGGGGCCGACGGGAGTAAATGAGCAGTTCTTC	TRBV15	TRBJ2-1	TRBD1	few
CASSLARGGRGSTGELFF	TGTGCCAGCAGCTTAGCGAGGGGCGGGAGGGGTTCCACCGGGGAGCTGTTTTTT	TRBV7-8	TRBJ2-2	TRBD2	-
CASTRTGRGTEAFF	TGTGCCAGCACCCGGACAGGGCGGGGCACTGAAGCTTTCTTT	TRBV9	TRBJ1-1	TRBD1	-
CASSVAWQNTEAFF	TGTGCCAGCAGCGTAGCGTGGCAGAACACTGAAGCTTTCTTT	TRBV9	TRBJ1-1	-	-
CASSNSMLLANYGYTF	TGTGCCAGCAGCAATTCCATGCTGTTAGCTAACTATGGCTACACCTTC	TRBV11-2	TRBJ1-2	-	-
CASTRTELNYGYTF	TGTGCCAGCACCCGGACAGAGCTTAACTATGGCTACACCTTC	TRBV7-9	TRBJ1-2	-	few
CASTGTRDVNEQFF	TGTGCCAGCACCGGGACTAGGGATGTCAATGAGCAGTTCTTC	TRBV3-1/TRBV3-2	TRBJ2-1	TRBD2	-
CASSEGQGVGYEQYF	TGTGCCAGCTCTGAAGGACAGGGTGTGGGCTACGAGCAGTACTTC	TRBV18	TRBJ2-7	TRBD1	-
CASTAGQGLGNQPQHF	TGTGCCAGTACGGCCGGACAGGGTCTAGGCAATCAGCCCCAGCATTTT	TRBV19	TRBJ1-5	TRBD1	-
CASSSQGTGEGSPLHF	TGTGCCAGCAGTTCCCAAGGGACAGGCGAAGGGTCACCCCTCCACTTT	TRBV28	TRBJ1-6	TRBD1	-